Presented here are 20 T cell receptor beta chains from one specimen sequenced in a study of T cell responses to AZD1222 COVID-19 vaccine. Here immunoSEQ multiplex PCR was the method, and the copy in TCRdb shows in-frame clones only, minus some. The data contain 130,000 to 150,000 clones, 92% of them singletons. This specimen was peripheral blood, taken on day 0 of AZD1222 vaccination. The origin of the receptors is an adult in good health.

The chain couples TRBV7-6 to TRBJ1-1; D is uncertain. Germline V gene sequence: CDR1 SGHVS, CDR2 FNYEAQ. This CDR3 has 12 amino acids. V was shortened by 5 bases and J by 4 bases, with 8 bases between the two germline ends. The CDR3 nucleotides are TGTGCCAGCAGCCAGCCCCTCACTGAAGCTTTCTTT. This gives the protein CASSQPLTEAFF.

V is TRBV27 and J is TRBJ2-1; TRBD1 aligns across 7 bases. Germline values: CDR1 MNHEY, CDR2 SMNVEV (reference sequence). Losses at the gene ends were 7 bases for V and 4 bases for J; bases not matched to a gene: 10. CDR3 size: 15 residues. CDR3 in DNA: TGTGCCAGCATTGGGCTCGGGACAGCTTACAATGAGCAGTTCTTC. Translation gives CASIGLGTAYNEQFF.

The chain's CDR3 is CASSSGDRRDSNQPQHF. CDR3 DNA sequence: TGTGCCAGCAGTTCCGGGGACAGGAGAGATAGCAATCAGCCCCAGCATTTT. The gene calls are TRBV5-4 and TRBJ1-5; TRBD1 matches at 8 bases. The CDR3 has 17 amino acids. In germline, CDR1 is SGHNT, CDR2 YYREEE (reference sequence). V dropped 5 bases and J dropped 0; count of bases not matched to a gene: 10. Full variable domain (missing parts from reference TRBV5-4 and TRBJ1-5): ETGVTQSPTHLIKTRGQQVTLRCSSQSGHNTVSWYQQALGQGPQFIFQYYREEENGRGNFPPRFSGLQFPNYSSELNVNALELDDSALYLCASSSGDRRDSNQPQHFGDGTRLSIL.

CDR3 coding DNA: TGCGCCAGCAGCTTCGCGGGGGGCACATACAATGAGCAGTTCTTC. Its protein is CASSFAGGTYNEQFF. The chain couples TRBV5-1 to TRBJ2-1, with 8 bases lining up with TRBD2. Trimming cost V 2 bases and J 4 bases; bases outside gene matches: 5. The length of the CDR3 is 15 residues. CDR1 and CDR2 (germline): SGHRS, YFSETQ. Filled out from reference TRBV5-1 and TRBJ2-1, the complete variable domain reads KAGVTQTPRYLIKTRGQQVTLSCSPISGHRSVSWYQQTPGQGLQFLFEYFSETQRNKGNFPGRFSGRQFSNSRSEMNVSTLELGDSALYLCASSFAGGTYNEQFFGPGTRLTVL.

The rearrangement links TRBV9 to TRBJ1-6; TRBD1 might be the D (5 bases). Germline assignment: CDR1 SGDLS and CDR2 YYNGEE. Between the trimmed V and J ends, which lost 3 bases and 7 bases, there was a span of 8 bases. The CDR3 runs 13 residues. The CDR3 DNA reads TGTGCCAGCAGCGCCGACAGAAATTCACCCCTCCACTTT. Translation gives CASSADRNSPLHF.

The CDR3, as DNA: TGTGCCAGTAGTTTATATTCGACTCTGGGGGGCACTGAAGCTTTCTTT. Its protein is CASSLYSTLGGTEAFF. The chain uses TRBV19 and TRBJ1-1; TRBD1 is a possible D gene (5 bases). Trimming took 5 bases from V and 4 from J, leaving 20 bases between them. Germline-derived CDR1 and CDR2 are LNHDA and SQIVND (reference sequence). The CDR3 length is 16 residues.

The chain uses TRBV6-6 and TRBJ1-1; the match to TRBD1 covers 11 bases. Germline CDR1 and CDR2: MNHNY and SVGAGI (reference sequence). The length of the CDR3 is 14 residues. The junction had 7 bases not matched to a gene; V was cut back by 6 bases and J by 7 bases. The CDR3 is CASSNGQGANEAFF. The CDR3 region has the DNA TGTGCCAGCAGCAATGGACAGGGGGCGAATGAAGCTTTCTTT.

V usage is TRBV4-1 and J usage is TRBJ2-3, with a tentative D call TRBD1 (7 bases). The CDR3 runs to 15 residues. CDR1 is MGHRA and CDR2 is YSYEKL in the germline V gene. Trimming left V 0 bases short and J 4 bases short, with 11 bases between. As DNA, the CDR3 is TGCGCCAGCAGCCAAGAAGTCAGGGGGGCAGATACGCAGTATTTT. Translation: CASSQEVRGADTQYF.

The DNA of the CDR3 is TGTGCCAGCAAGCTCCTAAGGCAGGCCAACACTGAAGCTTTCTTT. This encodes CASKLLRQANTEAFF. J is TRBJ1-1 and V is TRBV2; no firm D call. The CDR3 is 15 residues long. Germline lookup yields CDR1 SNHLY and CDR2 FYNNEI. V was cut by 7 bases and J by 2 bases, with 17 bases left in between.

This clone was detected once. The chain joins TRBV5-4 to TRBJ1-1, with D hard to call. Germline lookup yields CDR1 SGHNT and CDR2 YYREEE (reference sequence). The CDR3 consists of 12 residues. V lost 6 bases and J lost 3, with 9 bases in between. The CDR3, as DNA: TGTGCCAGCATGTCCTGGGACACTGAAGCTTTCTTT. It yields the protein CASMSWDTEAFF.

The CDR3 DNA sequence: TGTGCCAGCAGCCAAGATCAAGAGACCCAGTACTTC. This codes for CASSQDQETQYF. The chain joins TRBV4-2 to TRBJ2-5, with D uncertain. The CDR3 contains 12 residues. Germline-derived CDR1 and CDR2 are LGHNA and YNFKEQ. Trimming left V 0 bases short and J 2 bases short, with 1 base between.

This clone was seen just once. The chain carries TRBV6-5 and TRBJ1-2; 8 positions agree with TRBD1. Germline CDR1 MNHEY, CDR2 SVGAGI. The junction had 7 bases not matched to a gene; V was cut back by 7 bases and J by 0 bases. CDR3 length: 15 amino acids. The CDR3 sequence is CASTRQGRANYGYTF. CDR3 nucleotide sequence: TGTGCCAGCACTCGACAGGGGAGGGCTAACTATGGCTACACCTTC.

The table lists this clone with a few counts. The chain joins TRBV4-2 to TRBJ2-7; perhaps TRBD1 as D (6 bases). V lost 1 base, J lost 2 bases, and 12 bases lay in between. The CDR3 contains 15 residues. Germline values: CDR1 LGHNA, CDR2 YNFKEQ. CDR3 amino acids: CASSQVGTNTYEQYF. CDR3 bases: TGTGCCAGCAGCCAAGTCGGGACAAATACCTACGAGCAGTACTTC.

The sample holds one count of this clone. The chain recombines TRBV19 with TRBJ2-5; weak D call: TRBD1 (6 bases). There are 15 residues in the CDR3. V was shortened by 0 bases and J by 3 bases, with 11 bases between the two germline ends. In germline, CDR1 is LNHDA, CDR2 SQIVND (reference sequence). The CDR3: CASSIDRQEEETQYF. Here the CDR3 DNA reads TGTGCCAGTAGTATAGATCGACAGGAGGAAGAGACCCAGTACTTC.

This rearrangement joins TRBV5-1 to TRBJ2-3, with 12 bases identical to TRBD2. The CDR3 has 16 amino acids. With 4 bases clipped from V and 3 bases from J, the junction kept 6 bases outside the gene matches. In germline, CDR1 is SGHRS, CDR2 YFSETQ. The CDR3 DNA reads TGCGCCAGCAGCGAGAAACTAGCGGGGGGAACAGATACGCAGTATTTT. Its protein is CASSEKLAGGTDTQYF.

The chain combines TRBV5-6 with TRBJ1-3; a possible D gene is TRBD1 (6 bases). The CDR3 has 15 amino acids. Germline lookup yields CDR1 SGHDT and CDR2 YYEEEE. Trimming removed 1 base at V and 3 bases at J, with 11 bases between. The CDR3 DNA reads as TGTGCCAGCAGCTTGTGGGGGCGTAGTGGAAACACCATATATTTT. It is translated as CASSLWGRSGNTIYF. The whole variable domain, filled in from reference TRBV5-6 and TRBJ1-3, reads DAGVTQSPTHLIKTRGQQVTLRCSPKSGHDTVSWYQQALGQGPQFIFQYYEEEERQRGNFPDRFSGHQFPNYSSELNVNALLLGDSALYLCASSLWGRSGNTIYFGEGSWLTVV.

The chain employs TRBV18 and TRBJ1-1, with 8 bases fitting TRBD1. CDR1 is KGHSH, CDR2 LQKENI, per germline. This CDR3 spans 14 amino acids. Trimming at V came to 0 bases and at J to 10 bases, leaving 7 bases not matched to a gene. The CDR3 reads CASSPPTVRGRAFF. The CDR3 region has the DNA TGTGCCAGCTCACCACCGACAGTCAGGGGGCGAGCTTTCTTT.

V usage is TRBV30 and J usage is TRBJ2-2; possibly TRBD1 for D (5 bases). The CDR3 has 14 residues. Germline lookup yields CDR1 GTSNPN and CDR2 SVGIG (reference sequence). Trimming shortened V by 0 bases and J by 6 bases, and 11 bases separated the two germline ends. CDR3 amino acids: CAWSVGRAAGELFF. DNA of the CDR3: TGTGCCTGGAGTGTGGGCAGGGCGGCCGGGGAGCTGTTTTTT.

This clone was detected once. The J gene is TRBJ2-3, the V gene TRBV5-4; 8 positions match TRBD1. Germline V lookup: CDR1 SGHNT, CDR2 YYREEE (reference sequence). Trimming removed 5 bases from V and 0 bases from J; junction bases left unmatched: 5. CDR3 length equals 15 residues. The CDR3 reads CASRRQGTSTDTQYF. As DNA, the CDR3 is TGTGCCAGCAGGCGACAGGGGACTAGCACAGATACGCAGTATTTT.

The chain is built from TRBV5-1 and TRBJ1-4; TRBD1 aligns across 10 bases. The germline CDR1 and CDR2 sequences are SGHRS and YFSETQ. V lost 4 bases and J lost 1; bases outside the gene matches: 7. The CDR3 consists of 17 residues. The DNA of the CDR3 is TGCGCCAGCAGCGACGGGACAGGGGATCGAACTAATGAAAAACTGTTTTTT. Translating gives CASSDGTGDRTNEKLFF. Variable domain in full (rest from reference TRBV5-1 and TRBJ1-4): KAGVTQTPRYLIKTRGQQVTLSCSPISGHRSVSWYQQTPGQGLQFLFEYFSETQRNKGNFPGRFSGRQFSNSRSEMNVSTLELGDSALYLCASSDGTGDRTNEKLFFGSGTQLSVL.